The rows below give T cell receptor beta chains drawn from one sample of a study of T-cell reconstitution after alpha-beta-depleted transplantation in children. TCRdb itself ran the PCR reads through MiXCR, one entry per CDR3 protein. This sample has more than 90,000 distinct CDR3 sequences; over 9% occur once, and the top ten carry less than 40%. Here the sequenced sample was PBMCs, taken before TCRalphabeta/CD19-depleted stem cell transplant. Receptors originate from a boy younger than 10 with acute lymphoblastic leukemia, due to receive a stem cell transplant. CDR3s include the opening cysteine and the closing phenylalanine or tryptophan. D genes are given only for firm matches. Clone sizes are given selectively: once, few, many, or a class where the clone is expanded.

clone_size | d_call | j_call | v_call | cdr3_aa | cdr3_nt
many | NA | TRBJ2-6 | TRBV27 | CASSSGPSGANVLTF | TGTGCCAGCAGTTCAGGACCCTCTGGGGCCAACGTCCTGACTTTC
many | TRBD1 | TRBJ2-7 | TRBV5-1 | CASSSRQGAYYEQYF | TGCGCCAGCAGCTCGCGACAGGGGGCGTACTACGAGCAGTACTTC
NA | NA | TRBJ2-2 | TRBV3-1 | CASSHRTPGELFF | TGTGCCAGCAGTCATAGGACTCCCGGGGAGCTGTTTTTT
NA | NA | TRBJ2-3 | TRBV3-1 | CASSQDFGGYTDTQYF | TGTGCCAGCAGCCAAGATTTTGGGGGTTACACAGATACGCAGTATTTT
few | NA | TRBJ2-1 | TRBV28 | CASRRQPNREQFF | TGTGCCAGCAGGAGACAGCCCAACCGTGAGCAGTTCTTC
many | NA | TRBJ1-4 | TRBV12-3/TRBV12-4 | CASSPDGEEKLFF | TGTGCCAGCAGTCCGGACGGCGAAGAAAAACTGTTTTTT
few | NA | TRBJ1-1 | TRBV3-1 | CASSQEVEDWTEAFF | TGTGCCAGCAGCCAAGAAGTTGAGGATTGGACTGAAGCTTTCTTT
few | TRBD1 | TRBJ2-7 | TRBV19 | CASSRTGSLNYEQYF | TGTGCCAGTAGTCGGACAGGGTCCCTTAACTACGAGCAGTACTTC
NA | NA | TRBJ2-3 | TRBV6-5 | CASSWDSYTDTQYF | TGTGCCAGCAGTTGGGACTCTTACACAGATACGCAGTATTTT
NA | NA | TRBJ2-7 | TRBV5-1 | CASSLARVSSYEQYF | TGCGCCAGCAGCTTGGCTCGGGTGAGCTCCTACGAGCAGTACTTC
many | NA | TRBJ2-1 | TRBV6-5 | CASSYSLGEVHNEQFF | TGTGCCAGCAGTTACTCCCTCGGAGAAGTTCACAATGAGCAGTTCTTC
few | TRBD2 | TRBJ2-3 | TRBV20-1 | CSARDRGIAGEVDTQYF | TGCAGTGCTAGAGATAGGGGAATAGCGGGAGAAGTAGATACGCAGTATTTT
few | NA | TRBJ2-3 | TRBV28 | CASSIKLETDTQYF | TGTGCCAGCAGTATAAAACTTGAAACAGATACGCAGTATTTT
few | TRBD2 | TRBJ2-7 | TRBV6-5 | CASSYTPGLAGVVEQYF | TGTGCCAGCAGTTACACGCCCGGACTAGCGGGAGTTGTGGAGCAGTACTTC
many | NA | TRBJ2-1 | TRBV12-3/TRBV12-4 | CASRRTSYNEQFF | TGTGCCAGCAGAAGGACCTCATACAATGAGCAGTTCTTC
NA | NA | TRBJ2-3 | TRBV5-1 | CASSFGDSTDTQYF | TGCGCCAGCAGCTTTGGGGATAGCACAGATACGCAGTATTTT
NA | TRBD1 | TRBJ1-2 | TRBV10-2 | CASRDRGVGDYGYTF | TGCGCCAGCAGGGACAGGGGGGTTGGAGACTATGGCTACACCTTC
few | TRBD1 | TRBJ2-7 | TRBV5-1 | CASSSRQGNEQYF | TGCGCCAGCAGCTCGCGACAGGGCAACGAGCAGTACTTC
few | NA | TRBJ1-1 | TRBV6-5 | CASSYNGRLNGEAFF | TGTGCCAGCAGTTACAATGGACGGTTGAATGGTGAAGCTTTCTTT
many | TRBD1 | TRBJ2-1 | TRBV27 | CASSLYRDRQFF | TGTGCCAGCAGTTTATACCGGGACAGGCAGTTCTTC
NA | NA | TRBJ2-1 | TRBV28 | CASSSPRREQFF | TGTGCCAGCAGTTCCCCCCGGCGTGAGCAGTTCTTC
NA | TRBD2 | TRBJ2-4 | TRBV28 | CASSGVAGGLAKNIQYF | TGTGCCAGCAGTGGGGTAGCGGGAGGACTAGCCAAAAACATTCAGTACTTC
NA | NA | TRBJ2-1 | TRBV20-1 | CSALGPTSYNEQFF | TGCAGTGCTTTGGGGCCCACCTCCTACAATGAGCAGTTCTTC
NA | TRBD1 | TRBJ1-1 | TRBV11-1 | CATSDRFNTEAFF | TGTGCCACATCGGACAGGTTTAACACTGAAGCTTTCTTT
few | TRBD1 | TRBJ1-1 | TRBV3-1 | CASNEKGASAAFF | TGTGCCAGCAACGAGAAGGGGGCGTCTGCAGCTTTCTTT
NA | NA | TRBJ2-4 | TRBV20-1 | CSARSIGTDIQYF | TGCAGTGCTAGAAGTATAGGGACGGACATTCAGTACTTC
NA | TRBD2 | TRBJ2-1 | TRBV19 | CASSPFTSGNEQFF | TGTGCCAGTAGTCCGTTCACTAGCGGCAATGAGCAGTTCTTC
many | NA | TRBJ2-2 | TRBV12-3/TRBV12-4 | CASSYSARNTGELFF | TGTGCCAGCAGTTACTCCGCGCGGAACACCGGGGAGCTGTTTTTT
few | NA | TRBJ2-6 | TRBV11-2 | CASSFSGANVLTF | TGTGCCAGCAGCTTTTCTGGGGCCAACGTCCTGACTTTC
NA | TRBD2 | TRBJ2-5 | TRBV5-8 | CASSFRLAGPETQYF | TGTGCCAGCAGCTTCCGACTAGCGGGACCAGAGACCCAGTACTTC
many | NA | TRBJ2-1 | TRBV5-1 | CASSPTGNEQFF | TGCGCCAGCAGCCCGACGGGTAATGAGCAGTTCTTC
few | NA | TRBJ1-6 | TRBV20-1 | CSARVADPLHF | TGCAGTGCTAGAGTAGCCGACCCCCTCCACTTT
NA | NA | TRBJ2-7 | TRBV4-1 | CASSLPSSEQYF | TGCGCCAGCAGTCTTCCATCCAGCGAGCAGTACTTC
few | NA | TRBJ1-5 | TRBV5-1 | CASSPDGGVSQPQHF | TGCGCCAGCAGCCCAGACGGAGGGGTCAGTCAGCCCCAGCATTTT
many | NA | TRBJ2-1 | TRBV12-3/TRBV12-4 | CASSLVVNEQFF | TGTGCCAGCAGTTTGGTGGTTAATGAGCAGTTCTTC
NA | NA | TRBJ1-5 | TRBV6-2/TRBV6-3 | CASSYRAGSGHQPQHF | TGTGCCAGCAGTTATCGGGCAGGGAGTGGGCATCAGCCCCAGCATTTT
NA | NA | TRBJ2-1 | TRBV3-1 | CASSKVGPWRPVFANEQFF | TGTGCCAGCAGCAAGGTAGGCCCTTGGAGACCAGTGTTCGCCAATGAGCAGTTCTTC
NA | NA | TRBJ2-1 | TRBV20-1 | CSAKGGSSYNEQFF | TGCAGTGCTAAGGGGGGCTCCTCCTACAATGAGCAGTTCTTC
NA | TRBD2 | TRBJ2-1 | TRBV20-1 | CSASGTSDYNEQFF | TGCAGTGCATCCGGGACTAGCGATTACAATGAGCAGTTCTTC
NA | NA | TRBJ2-7 | TRBV28 | CASWGDSNYEQYF | TGTGCCAGCTGGGGGGACTCAAACTACGAGCAGTACTTC
many | TRBD1 | TRBJ1-5 | TRBV6-5 | CASTSGQGLNQPQHF | TGTGCCAGCACCTCTGGACAGGGTTTAAATCAGCCCCAGCATTTT
few | TRBD1 | TRBJ1-1 | TRBV25-1 | CASSELMGTGVAFF | TGTGCCAGCAGTGAATTGATGGGGACAGGGGTGGCTTTCTTT
few | NA | TRBJ1-1 | TRBV5-1 | CASSLDGAMNTEAFF | TGCGCCAGCAGCTTGGACGGGGCAATGAACACTGAAGCTTTCTTT
few | NA | TRBJ2-1 | TRBV20-1 | CSAMALAEGVNEQFF | TGCAGTGCTATGGCTCTAGCGGAGGGGGTCAATGAGCAGTTCTTC
few | TRBD1 | TRBJ2-2 | TRBV6-9 | CAKTGLWGNTGELFF | TGTGCCAAGACAGGGTTATGGGGGAACACCGGGGAGCTGTTTTTT
few | NA | TRBJ1-1 | TRBV29-1 | CSVESGVGTEAFF | TGCAGCGTTGAATCAGGGGTAGGCACTGAAGCTTTCTTT
many | NA | TRBJ1-3 | TRBV7-9 | CASSFDTRAAGNTIYF | TGTGCCAGCAGCTTCGACACCAGGGCAGCTGGAAACACCATATATTTT
NA | NA | TRBJ2-1 | TRBV10-3 | CAISAEGLYNEQFF | TGTGCCATCAGTGCGGAGGGCCTCTACAATGAGCAGTTCTTC
NA | TRBD2 | TRBJ2-7 | TRBV20-1 | CSAHSRASGISEQYF | TGCAGTGCTCATTCGAGGGCTAGCGGTATTTCCGAGCAGTACTTC
many | NA | TRBJ2-6 | TRBV7-6 | CASSLVGGSGANVLTF | TGTGCCAGCAGCTTAGTAGGGGGCTCTGGGGCCAACGTCCTGACTTTC
NA | TRBD2 | TRBJ2-1 | TRBV29-1 | CSVPYSGSIREQFF | TGCAGCGTTCCTTATAGCGGGAGCATCCGTGAGCAGTTCTTC
few | NA | TRBJ2-1 | TRBV12-3/TRBV12-4 | CASSARLIRGNEQFF | TGTGCCAGCAGCGCCCGACTCATAAGGGGCAATGAGCAGTTCTTC